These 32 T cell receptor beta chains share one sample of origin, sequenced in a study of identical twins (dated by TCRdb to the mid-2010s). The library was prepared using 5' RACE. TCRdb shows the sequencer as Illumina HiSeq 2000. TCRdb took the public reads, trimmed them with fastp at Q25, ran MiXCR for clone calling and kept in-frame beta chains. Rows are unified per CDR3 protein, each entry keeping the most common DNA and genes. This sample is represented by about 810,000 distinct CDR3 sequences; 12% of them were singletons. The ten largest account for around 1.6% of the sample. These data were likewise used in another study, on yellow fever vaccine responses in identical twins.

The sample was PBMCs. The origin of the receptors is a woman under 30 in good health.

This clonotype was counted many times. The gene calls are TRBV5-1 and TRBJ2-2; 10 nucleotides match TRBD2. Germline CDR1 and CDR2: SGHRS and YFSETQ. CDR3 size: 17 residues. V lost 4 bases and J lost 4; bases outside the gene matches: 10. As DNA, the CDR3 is TGCGCCAGCAGCGTACCCACTAGCGGGGATATCACCGGGGAGCTGTTTTTT. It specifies CASSVPTSGDITGELFF.

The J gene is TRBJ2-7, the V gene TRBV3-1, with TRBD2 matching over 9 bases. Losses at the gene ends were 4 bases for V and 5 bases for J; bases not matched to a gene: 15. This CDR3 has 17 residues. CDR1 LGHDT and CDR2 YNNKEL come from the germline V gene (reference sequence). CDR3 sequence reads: CASSPGVFAGGPHEQYF. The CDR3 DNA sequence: TGTGCCAGCAGCCCAGGGGTTTTTGCGGGAGGGCCGCACGAGCAGTACTTC.

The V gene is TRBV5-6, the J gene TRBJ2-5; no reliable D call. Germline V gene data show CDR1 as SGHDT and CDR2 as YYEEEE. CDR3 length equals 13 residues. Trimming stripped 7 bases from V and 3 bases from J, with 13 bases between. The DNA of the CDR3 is TGTGCCAGCTACGACCCGCTTGAAGAGACCCAGTACTTC. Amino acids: CASYDPLEETQYF.

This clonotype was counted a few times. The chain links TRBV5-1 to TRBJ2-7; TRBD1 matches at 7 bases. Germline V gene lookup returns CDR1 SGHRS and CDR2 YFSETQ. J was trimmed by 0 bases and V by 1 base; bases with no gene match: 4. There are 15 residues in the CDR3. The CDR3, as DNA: TGCGCCAGCAGCTTGAGTAGGGACAGCTCCTACGAGCAGTACTTC. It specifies CASSLSRDSSYEQYF.

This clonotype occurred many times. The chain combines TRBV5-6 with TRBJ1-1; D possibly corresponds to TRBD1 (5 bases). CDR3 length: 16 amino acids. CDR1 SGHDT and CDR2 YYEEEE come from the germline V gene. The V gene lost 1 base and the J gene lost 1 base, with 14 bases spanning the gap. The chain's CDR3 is CASSLLGEGRNTEAFF. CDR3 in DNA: TGTGCCAGCAGCTTGTTGGGAGAGGGGAGGAACACTGAAGCTTTCTTT.

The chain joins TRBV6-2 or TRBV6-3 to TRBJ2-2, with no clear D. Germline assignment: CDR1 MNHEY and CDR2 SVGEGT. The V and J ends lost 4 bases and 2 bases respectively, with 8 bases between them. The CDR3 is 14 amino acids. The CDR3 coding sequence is TGTGCCAGCAGTTTGGCATTTAACACCGGGGAGCTGTTTTTT. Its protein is CASSLAFNTGELFF.

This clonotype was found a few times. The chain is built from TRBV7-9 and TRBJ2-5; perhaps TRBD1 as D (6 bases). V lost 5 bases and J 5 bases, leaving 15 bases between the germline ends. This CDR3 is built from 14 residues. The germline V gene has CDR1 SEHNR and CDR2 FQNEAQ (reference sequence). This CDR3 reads CASSQPGQRETQYF. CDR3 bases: TGTGCCAGCAGCCAACCGGGACAAAGGGAGACCCAGTACTTC.

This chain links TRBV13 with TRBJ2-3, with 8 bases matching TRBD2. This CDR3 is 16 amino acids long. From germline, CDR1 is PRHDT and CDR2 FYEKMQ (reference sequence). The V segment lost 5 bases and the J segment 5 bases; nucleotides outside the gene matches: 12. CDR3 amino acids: CASSPRASSGIDTQYF. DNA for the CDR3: TGTGCCAGCAGCCCCCGGGCTAGTAGCGGGATAGATACGCAGTATTTT.

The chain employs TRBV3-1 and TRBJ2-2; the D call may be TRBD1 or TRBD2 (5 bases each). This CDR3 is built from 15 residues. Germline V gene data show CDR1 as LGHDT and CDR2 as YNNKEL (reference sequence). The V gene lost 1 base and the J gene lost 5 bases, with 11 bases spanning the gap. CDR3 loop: CASSQAGTGTGELFF. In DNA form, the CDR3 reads TGTGCCAGCAGCCAAGCCGGGACGGGAACCGGGGAGCTGTTTTTT. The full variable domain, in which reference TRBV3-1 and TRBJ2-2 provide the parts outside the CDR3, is DTAVSQTPKYLVTQMGNDKSIKCEQNLGHDTMYWYKQDSKKFLKIMFSYNNKELIINETVPNRFSPKSPDKAHLNLHINSLELGDSAVYFCASSQAGTGTGELFFGEGSRLTVL.

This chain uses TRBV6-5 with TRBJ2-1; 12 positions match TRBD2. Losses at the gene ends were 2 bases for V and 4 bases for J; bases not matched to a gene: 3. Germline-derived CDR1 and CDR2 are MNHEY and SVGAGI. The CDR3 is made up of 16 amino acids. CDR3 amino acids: CASSYPTSGGYNEQFF. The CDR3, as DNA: TGTGCCAGCAGTTACCCCACTAGCGGGGGGTACAATGAGCAGTTCTTC.

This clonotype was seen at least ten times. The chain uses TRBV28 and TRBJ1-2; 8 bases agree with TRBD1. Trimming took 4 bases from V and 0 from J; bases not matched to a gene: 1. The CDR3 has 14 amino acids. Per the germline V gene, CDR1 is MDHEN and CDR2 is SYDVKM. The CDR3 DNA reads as TGTGCCAGCAGTTCGACAGGGGCTAACTATGGCTACACCTTC. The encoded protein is CASSSTGANYGYTF.

The CDR3 sequence is CSARDLNRNYGYTF. The CDR3 nucleotides are TGCAGTGCTAGAGATCTAAACAGGAACTATGGCTACACCTTC. This chain uses TRBV20-1 with TRBJ1-2, with D tentatively TRBD1 (5 bases). The germline gives CDR1 DFQATT, CDR2 SNEGSKA (reference sequence). The CDR3 is made up of 14 amino acids. V lost 0 bases and J 2 bases, leaving 10 bases between the germline ends.

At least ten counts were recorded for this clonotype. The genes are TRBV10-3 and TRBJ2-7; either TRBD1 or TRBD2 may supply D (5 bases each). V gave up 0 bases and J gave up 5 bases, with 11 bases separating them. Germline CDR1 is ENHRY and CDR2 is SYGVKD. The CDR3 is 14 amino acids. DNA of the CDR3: TGTGCCATCAGTGAGTCGACCCGGGGCCACGAGCAGTACGTC. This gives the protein CAISESTRGHEQYV.

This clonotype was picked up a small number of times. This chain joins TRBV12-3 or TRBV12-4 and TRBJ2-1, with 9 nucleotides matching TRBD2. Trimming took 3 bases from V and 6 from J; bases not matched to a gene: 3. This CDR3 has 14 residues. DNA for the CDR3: TGTGCCAGCAGTTTGAGCGGGGGGCCCAATGAGCAGTTCTTC. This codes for CASSLSGGPNEQFF.

CDR3 DNA sequence: TGTGCCAGCAGTGAGATTAGGGGGAGAGATACGCAGTATTTT. It codes for CASSEIRGRDTQYF. The V gene is TRBV28, the J gene TRBJ2-3; maybe TRBD1 (6 bases). CDR1 and CDR2 from the germline V gene are MDHEN and SYDVKM. This CDR3 contains 14 residues. The germline V and J ends were trimmed by 5 bases and 5 bases, with 14 bases remaining between them.

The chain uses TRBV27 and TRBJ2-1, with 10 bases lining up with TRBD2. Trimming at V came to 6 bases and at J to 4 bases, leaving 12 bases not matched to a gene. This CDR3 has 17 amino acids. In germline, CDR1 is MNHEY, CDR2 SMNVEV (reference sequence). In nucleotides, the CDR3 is TGTGCCAGCAGGGTAATGGCTAGCGGGGGCCCTTACAATGAGCAGTTCTTC. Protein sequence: CASRVMASGGPYNEQFF.

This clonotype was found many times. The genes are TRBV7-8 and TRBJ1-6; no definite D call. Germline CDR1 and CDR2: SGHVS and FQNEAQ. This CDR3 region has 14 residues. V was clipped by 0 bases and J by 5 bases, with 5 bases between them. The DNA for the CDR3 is TGTGCCAGCAGCTTAGCCCAGGATAATTCACCCCTCCACTTT. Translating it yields CASSLAQDNSPLHF. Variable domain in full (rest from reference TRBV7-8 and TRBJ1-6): GAGVSQSPRYKVAKRGQDVALRCDPISGHVSLFWYQQALGQGPEFLTYFQNEAQLDKSGLPSDRFFAERPEGSVSTLKIQRTQQEDSAVYLCASSLAQDNSPLHFGNGTRLTVT.

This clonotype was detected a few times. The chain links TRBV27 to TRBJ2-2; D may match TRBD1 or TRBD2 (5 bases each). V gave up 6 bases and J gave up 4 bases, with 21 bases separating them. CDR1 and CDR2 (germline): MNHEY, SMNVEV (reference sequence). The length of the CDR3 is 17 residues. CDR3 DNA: TGTGCCAGCAGAACCCGGGGCCGGCACCGGGGCACCGGGGAGCTGTTTTTT. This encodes CASRTRGRHRGTGELFF.

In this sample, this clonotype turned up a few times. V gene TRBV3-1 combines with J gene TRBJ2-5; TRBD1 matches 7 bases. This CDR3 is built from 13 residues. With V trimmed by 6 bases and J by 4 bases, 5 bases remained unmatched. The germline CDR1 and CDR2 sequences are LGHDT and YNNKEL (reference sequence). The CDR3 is CASRTTGTETQYF. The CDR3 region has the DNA TGTGCCAGCAGAACGACAGGGACAGAGACCCAGTACTTC.

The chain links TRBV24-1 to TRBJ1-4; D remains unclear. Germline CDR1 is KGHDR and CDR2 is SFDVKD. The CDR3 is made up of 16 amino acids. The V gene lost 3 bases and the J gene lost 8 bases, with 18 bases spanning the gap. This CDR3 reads CATSDQREPRREKLFF. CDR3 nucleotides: TGTGCCACCAGTGATCAAAGGGAGCCTCGAAGGGAAAAACTGTTTTTT.

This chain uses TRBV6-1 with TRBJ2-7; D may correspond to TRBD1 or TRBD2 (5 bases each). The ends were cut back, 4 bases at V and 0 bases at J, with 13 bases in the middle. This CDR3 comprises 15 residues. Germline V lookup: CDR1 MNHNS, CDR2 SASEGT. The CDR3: CASSVLGDVSYEQYF. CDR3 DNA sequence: TGTGCCAGCAGTGTTCTAGGGGACGTCTCCTACGAGCAGTACTTC.

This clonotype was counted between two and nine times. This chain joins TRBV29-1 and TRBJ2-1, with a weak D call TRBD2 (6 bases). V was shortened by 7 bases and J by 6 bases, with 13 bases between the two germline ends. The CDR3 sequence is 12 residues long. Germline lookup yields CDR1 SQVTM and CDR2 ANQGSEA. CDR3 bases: TGCAGCGCCGCTCGGGAGACCAATGAGCAGTTCTTC. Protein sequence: CSAARETNEQFF.

The CDR3 nucleotides are TGTGCCATCAGTGAGGTTAAGGGAATGAACACCGGGGAGCTGTTTTTT. It is translated as CAISEVKGMNTGELFF. This chain joins TRBV10-3 and TRBJ2-2; D unresolved. The CDR3 is 16 amino acids. Germline-derived CDR1 and CDR2 are ENHRY and SYGVKD. Trimming stripped 2 bases from V and 1 base from J, with 11 bases between.

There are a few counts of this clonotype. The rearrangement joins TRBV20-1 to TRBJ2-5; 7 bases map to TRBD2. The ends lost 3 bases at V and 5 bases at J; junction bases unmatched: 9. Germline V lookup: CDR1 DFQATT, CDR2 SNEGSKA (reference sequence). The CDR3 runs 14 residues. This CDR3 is CSARDPLGRETQYF. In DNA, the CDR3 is TGCAGTGCTAGGGACCCGCTCGGGAGGGAGACCCAGTACTTC.

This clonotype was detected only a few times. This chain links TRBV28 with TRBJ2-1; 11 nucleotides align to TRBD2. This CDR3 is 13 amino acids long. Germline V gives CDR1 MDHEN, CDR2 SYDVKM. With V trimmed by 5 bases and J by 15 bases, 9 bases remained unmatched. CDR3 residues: CASSRTSGPGWFF. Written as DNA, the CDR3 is TGTGCCAGCAGTAGGACTAGCGGGCCGGGGTGGTTCTTC.

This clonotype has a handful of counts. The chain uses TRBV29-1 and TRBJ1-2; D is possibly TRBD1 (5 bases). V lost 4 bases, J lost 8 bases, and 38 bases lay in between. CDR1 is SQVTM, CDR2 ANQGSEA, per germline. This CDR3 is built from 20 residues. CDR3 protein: CSVVAPGWWEGGAGGVGYTF. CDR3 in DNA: TGCAGCGTTGTGGCTCCCGGCTGGTGGGAAGGAGGTGCCGGGGGGGTGGGCTACACCTTC.

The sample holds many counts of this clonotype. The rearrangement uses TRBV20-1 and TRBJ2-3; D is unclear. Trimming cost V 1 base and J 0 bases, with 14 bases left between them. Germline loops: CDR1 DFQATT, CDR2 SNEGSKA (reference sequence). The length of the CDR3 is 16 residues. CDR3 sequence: CSARGPRTVSTDTQYF. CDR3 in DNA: TGCAGTGCTAGAGGCCCTAGGACGGTTAGCACAGATACGCAGTATTTT.

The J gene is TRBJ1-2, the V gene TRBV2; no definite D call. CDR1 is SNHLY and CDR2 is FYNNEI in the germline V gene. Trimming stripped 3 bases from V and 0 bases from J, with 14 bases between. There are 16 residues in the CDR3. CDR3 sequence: CASSEGGPTSNYGYTF. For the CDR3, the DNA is TGTGCCAGCAGTGAGGGCGGCCCGACTTCTAACTATGGCTACACCTTC.

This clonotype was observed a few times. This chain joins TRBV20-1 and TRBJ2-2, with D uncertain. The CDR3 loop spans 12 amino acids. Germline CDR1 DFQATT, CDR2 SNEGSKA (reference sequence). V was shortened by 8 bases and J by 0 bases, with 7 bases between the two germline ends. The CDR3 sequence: CSYGANTGELFF. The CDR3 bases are TGCAGTTACGGCGCGAACACCGGGGAGCTGTTTTTT.

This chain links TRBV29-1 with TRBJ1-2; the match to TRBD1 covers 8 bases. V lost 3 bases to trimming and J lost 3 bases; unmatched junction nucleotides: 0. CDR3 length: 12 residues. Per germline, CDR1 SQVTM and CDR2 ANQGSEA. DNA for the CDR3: TGCAGCGTTGAGGACAGGGACTATGGCTACACCTTC. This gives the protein CSVEDRDYGYTF. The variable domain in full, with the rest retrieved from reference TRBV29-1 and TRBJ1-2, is SAVISQKPSRDICQRGTSLTIQCQVDSQVTMMFWYRQQPGQSLTLIATANQGSEATYESGFVIDKFPISRPNLTFSTLTVSNMSPEDSSIYLCSVEDRDYGYTFGSGTRLTVV.

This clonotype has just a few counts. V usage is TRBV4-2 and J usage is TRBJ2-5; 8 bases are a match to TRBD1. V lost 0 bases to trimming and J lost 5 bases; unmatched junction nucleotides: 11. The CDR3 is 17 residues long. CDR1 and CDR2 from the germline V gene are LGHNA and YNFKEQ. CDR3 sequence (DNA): TGTGCCAGCAGCCAAGATTCCCCCGGGACAGGCGGCGAGACCCAGTACTTC. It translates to CASSQDSPGTGGETQYF.

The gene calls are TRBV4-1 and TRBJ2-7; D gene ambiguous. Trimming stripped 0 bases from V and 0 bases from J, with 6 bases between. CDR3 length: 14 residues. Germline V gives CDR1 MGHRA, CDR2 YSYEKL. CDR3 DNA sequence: TGCGCCAGCAGCCAAGACCCTAACTCCTACGAGCAGTACTTC. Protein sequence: CASSQDPNSYEQYF.